Below are 31 T cell receptor beta chains sequenced from a single sample in a study of vaccination effects on CD4 cells after COVID-19. Which antigens these TCRs recognize remains unknown. Profiling relied on immunoSEQ multiplex PCR, and the TCRdb table lists in-frame clones only, not all of them. This table holds tens of thousands of clones, around 81% found once. Ahead of sequencing, the ViraFEST assay grew antigen-specific CD4+ T cells using viral peptide pools. Investigators separated out CD4+ T cells once around nine days of culture had passed. According to the study, vaccine recipients showed no prior SARS-CoV-2 infection and negative nucleocapsid antibodies. The source was CD4+ T cells from PBMCs cultured with SARS-CoV-2 spike peptides, collected before COVID-19 vaccination. The origin of the receptors is a human donor who received a COVID-19 vaccine.

The CDR3 DNA follows: TGCGCCAGCAGTATAGGGTATCAAGGGAATAAGGACACTGAAGCTTTCTTT. The encoded protein is CASSIGYQGNKDTEAFF. The rearrangement uses TRBV10-2 and TRBJ1-1; D is undetermined. Germline V gene data show CDR1 as WSHSY and CDR2 as SAAADI. The CDR3 loop spans 17 amino acids. Trimming took off 5 bases at V and 3 bases at J, with 22 bases between the two ends.

The V call is TRBV6-1, the J call TRBJ1-5; D ambiguous. Germline CDR1 and CDR2: MNHNS and SASEGT. The CDR3 runs to 14 residues. The V and J ends lost 1 base and 6 bases respectively, with 10 bases between them. CDR3 region: CASSEVAAPQPQHF. In DNA form, the CDR3 reads TGTGCCAGCAGTGAAGTGGCGGCGCCTCAGCCCCAGCATTTT.

The genes are TRBV28 and TRBJ1-1, with D possibly matching TRBD1 (5 bases). Germline V lookup: CDR1 MDHEN, CDR2 SYDVKM. V was trimmed by 7 bases and J by 4 bases, leaving 19 bases between them. The CDR3 has 15 amino acids. The CDR3 region is CASKPWGEGGTEAFF. In nucleotides, the CDR3 is TGTGCCAGCAAACCATGGGGGGAAGGAGGCACTGAAGCTTTCTTT.

The chain combines TRBV19 with TRBJ2-1; D may be TRBD2 (6 bases). The CDR3 is 14 residues long. Germline-derived CDR1 and CDR2 are LNHDA and SQIVND (reference sequence). Trimming left V 5 bases short and J 2 bases short, with 10 bases between. The CDR3 region has the DNA TGTGCCAGTAGTCGCACGGGGGCCTACAATGAGCAGTTCTTC. Residues: CASSRTGAYNEQFF.

The chain uses TRBV28 and TRBJ2-3; possibly TRBD2 for D (5 bases). Germline CDR1 MDHEN, CDR2 SYDVKM. V lost 7 bases and J 3 bases, leaving 8 bases between the germline ends. The CDR3 runs to 12 residues. For the CDR3, the DNA is TGTGCCAGCAACTCGGGGACAGATACGCAGTATTTT. It yields the protein CASNSGTDTQYF.

V usage is TRBV28 and J usage is TRBJ1-2; 9 bases match TRBD1. Germline V gene data show CDR1 as MDHEN and CDR2 as SYDVKM. V was pared by 5 bases and J by 11 bases, with 15 bases of the junction left unmatched. The CDR3 spans 15 residues. The CDR3 DNA reads TGTGCCAGCAGTACCTCAGCCGGGACAGGGATCGGGTACACCTTC. It specifies CASSTSAGTGIGYTF.

The rearrangement uses TRBV5-1 and TRBJ2-1; unclear D gene. Per the germline V gene, CDR1 is SGHRS and CDR2 is YFSETQ. The CDR3 totals 14 residues. The ends were cut back, 0 bases at V and 1 base at J, with 5 bases in the middle. The CDR3 loop reads CASSLEISYNEQFF. The CDR3 nucleotides are TGCGCCAGCAGCTTGGAGATATCCTACAATGAGCAGTTCTTC.

A few counts support this clone. Other nucleotide sequences in the sample specify the same CDR3. V and J are TRBV7-2 and TRBJ1-5; D is undetermined. The CDR3 sequence is 12 residues long. Trimming took 4 bases from V and 4 from J, leaving 5 bases between them. Germline CDR1 and CDR2: SGHTA and FQGNSA. The chain's CDR3 is CASSSPNQPQHF. The CDR3 DNA reads TGTGCCAGCAGCTCCCCTAATCAGCCCCAGCATTTT.

The V gene is TRBV2, the J gene TRBJ1-6; D unclear. Germline lookup yields CDR1 SNHLY and CDR2 FYNNEI. There are 12 residues in the CDR3. V was pared by 5 bases and J by 8 bases, with 7 bases between. In DNA form, the CDR3 reads TGTGCCAGCAGTTTCAGTGATTCACCCCTCCACTTT. This gives the protein CASSFSDSPLHF.

The V and J genes are TRBV6-6 and TRBJ1-4; D perhaps matches TRBD1 (6 bases). CDR1 is MNHNY and CDR2 is SVGAGI in the germline V gene (reference sequence). The CDR3 has 16 residues. V gave up 2 bases and J gave up 8 bases, with 18 bases separating them. The CDR3 sequence is CASSYSKGVSGEKLFF. In DNA, the CDR3 is TGTGCCAGCAGTTACAGTAAGGGGGTTTCGGGCGAAAAACTGTTTTTT.

The sample holds a few counts of this clone. The rearrangement links TRBV29-1 to TRBJ1-2; unclear D gene. The CDR3 is 10 residues long. The V end lost 0 bases, the J end lost 5 bases, and 1 base lay between the germline ends. Germline V lookup: CDR1 SQVTM, CDR2 ANQGSEA. Here the CDR3 reads CSVEDYGYTF. CDR3 bases: TGCAGCGTTGAAGATTATGGCTACACCTTC.

The rearrangement uses TRBV15 and TRBJ2-4, with a tentative D call TRBD2 (5 bases). The CDR3 totals 22 residues. V gave up 1 base and J gave up 0 bases, with 28 bases separating them. Germline assignment: CDR1 LNHNV and CDR2 YYDKDF (reference sequence). The CDR3 coding sequence is TGTGCCACCAGCAGAGTTTTGCCGTGGACGGGAAATGCAGCTCTAGCCAAAAACATTCAGTACTTC. Translated, it gives CATSRVLPWTGNAALAKNIQYF.

In DNA, the CDR3 is TGTGCCAGTAGTGACAGTCGGGTAGACACCATATATTTT. Amino acid sequence: CASSDSRVDTIYF. J is TRBJ1-3 and V is TRBV19, with D perhaps matching TRBD1 (5 bases). Germline V gene data show CDR1 as LNHDA and CDR2 as SQIVND (reference sequence). The V and J ends lost 5 bases and 8 bases respectively, with 13 bases between them. This CDR3 region has 13 residues.

The chain recombines TRBV19 with TRBJ2-5; 9 nucleotides agree with TRBD2. CDR3 length: 15 residues. CDR1 and CDR2 from the germline V gene are LNHDA and SQIVND (reference sequence). Unmatched junction bases numbered 9, after V lost 5 bases and J lost 5 bases. The CDR3 loop is CASSFLRGGRETQYF. CDR3 sequence (DNA): TGTGCCAGTAGTTTCCTGCGGGGGGGCCGCGAGACCCAGTACTTC.

The chain recombines TRBV9 with TRBJ1-1, with a tentative D call TRBD1 (6 bases). V dropped 6 bases and J dropped 1 base, with 13 bases sitting between them. Germline CDR1 reads SGDLS; CDR2 reads YYNGEE. This CDR3 is 14 amino acids long. The CDR3 sequence: CASTETGRNTEAFF. DNA of the CDR3: TGTGCCAGCACGGAGACAGGACGGAACACTGAAGCTTTCTTT.

V is TRBV4-1 and J is TRBJ2-3; D remains ambiguous. CDR1 is MGHRA, CDR2 YSYEKL, per germline. Trimming cost V 1 base and J 6 bases, with 14 bases left between them. The CDR3 spans 15 residues. CDR3 loop: CASSQGRRPGDTQYF. CDR3 DNA sequence: TGCGCCAGCAGCCAAGGACGTCGGCCCGGTGATACGCAGTATTTT.

This chain joins TRBV5-1 and TRBJ1-5; 8 positions match TRBD1. This CDR3 region has 13 residues. Unmatched junction bases numbered 2, after V lost 4 bases and J lost 5 bases. Germline V gene data show CDR1 as SGHRS and CDR2 as YFSETQ. The CDR3, as DNA: TGCGCCAGCAGCCCGACAGGGGATCAGCCCCAGCATTTT. Translated: CASSPTGDQPQHF.

Ten or more counts support this clone. This chain connects TRBV4-3 to TRBJ2-1, with 8 bases fitting TRBD2. Trimming took 5 bases from V and 9 from J; bases not matched to a gene: 6. Germline V CDR1 and CDR2: LGHNA, YSLEER. This CDR3 region has 13 residues. CDR3 coding DNA: TGCGCCAGCAGCAGGGGACTAGACCGTGAGCAGTTCTTC. Protein sequence: CASSRGLDREQFF.

The rearrangement uses TRBV5-1 and TRBJ2-5; no clear D. Deletions cut 2 bases from V and 2 bases from J, with 10 bases between. Germline V gives CDR1 SGHRS, CDR2 YFSETQ. The length of the CDR3 is 14 residues. The CDR3 DNA is TGCGCCAGCAGCTTAGAACGTCCACAAGAGACCCAGTACTTC. It specifies CASSLERPQETQYF.

The J gene is TRBJ1-2, the V gene TRBV14, with D uncertain. V lost 2 bases to trimming and J lost 2 bases, with 3 bases between them. CDR1 and CDR2 from the germline V gene are SGHDN and FVKESK. The CDR3 is 12 residues long. This CDR3 reads CASSQQNYGYTF. CDR3 DNA sequence: TGTGCCAGCAGCCAACAGAACTATGGCTACACCTTC.

J is TRBJ1-5 and V is TRBV19; a possible D gene is TRBD1 (6 bases). This CDR3 spans 18 amino acids. The ends were cut back, 1 base at V and 3 bases at J, with 19 bases in the middle. Germline V gene data show CDR1 as LNHDA and CDR2 as SQIVND (reference sequence). As DNA, the CDR3 is TGTGCCAGTAGTATAGGCCCCGGGACACCTAACCTCAATCAGCCCCAGCATTTT. Translation: CASSIGPGTPNLNQPQHF.

CDR3 in amino acids: CASSIGARSSGSQHF. As DNA, the CDR3 is TGTGCCAGTAGTATAGGGGCCAGGTCGTCTGGGTCCCAGCATTTT. The genes are TRBV19 and TRBJ1-5; D call uncertain. The V end lost 1 base, the J end lost 11 bases, and 18 bases lay between the germline ends. The CDR3 has 15 amino acids. Germline V gene data show CDR1 as LNHDA and CDR2 as SQIVND (reference sequence).

This clone was seen a handful of times. The gene calls are TRBV3-1 (or the pseudogene TRBV3-2) and TRBJ2-5; D is uncertain. This CDR3 has 11 residues. The germline CDR1 and CDR2 sequences are LGHDT and YNNKEL (reference sequence). Between the trimmed V and J ends, which lost 2 bases and 5 bases, there was a span of 3 bases. For the CDR3, the DNA is TGTGCCAGCAGCCAACTGGAGACCCAGTACTTC. Its translation is CASSQLETQYF.

This clone was found once. The gene calls are TRBV3-1 (or the pseudogene TRBV3-2) and TRBJ2-7; TRBD1 is a possible D gene (6 bases). Germline values: CDR1 LGHDT, CDR2 YNNKEL (reference sequence). The length of the CDR3 is 16 residues. V dropped 2 bases and J dropped 6 bases, with 20 bases sitting between them. CDR3 in DNA: TGTGCCAGCAGCCAACGCTGGACAGATTCAAGGGGCGAGCAGTACGTC. Amino acid sequence: CASSQRWTDSRGEQYV.

The chain recombines TRBV29-1 with TRBJ2-5, with a weak D call TRBD2 (5 bases). The length of the CDR3 is 13 residues. Germline-derived CDR1 and CDR2 are SQVTM and ANQGSEA. Trimming pared 4 bases from V and 2 bases from J, leaving 11 bases between. In DNA, the CDR3 is TGCAGCGTTGTGGACTCGATGCAAGAGACCCAGTACTTC. This encodes CSVVDSMQETQYF.

The chain is built from TRBV7-9 and TRBJ2-2; 7 nucleotides match TRBD1. Germline V gene sequence: CDR1 SEHNR, CDR2 FQNEAQ (reference sequence). The trim removed 6 bases at V and 1 base at J, leaving 8 bases unmatched. The CDR3 contains 16 residues. CDR3 residues: CASRETGTENTGELFF. The DNA of the CDR3 is TGTGCCAGCAGGGAGACCGGGACAGAGAACACCGGGGAGCTGTTTTTT. The variable domain in full, with the rest retrieved from reference TRBV7-9 and TRBJ2-2, is DTGVSQNPRHKITKRGQNVTFRCDPISEHNRLYWYRQTLGQGPEFLTYFQNEAQLEKSRLLSDRFSAERPKGSFSTLEIQRTEQGDSAMYLCASRETGTENTGELFFGEGSRLTVL.

J is TRBJ2-1 and V is TRBV20-1; D tentatively fits TRBD1 or TRBD2 (5 bases each). This CDR3 has 14 residues. Trimming removed 3 bases at V and 7 bases at J, with 16 bases between. The germline gives CDR1 DFQATT, CDR2 SNEGSKA (reference sequence). This chain's CDR3 is CSASRVGVNNEQFF. Written as DNA, the CDR3 is TGCAGTGCTAGTCGGGTGGGGGTTAATAATGAGCAGTTCTTC.

There are a few counts of this clone. V gene TRBV5-1 combines with J gene TRBJ2-5, with TRBD2 matching 8 bases. With V trimmed by 0 bases and J by 3 bases, 1 base remained unmatched. Germline lookup yields CDR1 SGHRS and CDR2 YFSETQ. The CDR3 totals 14 residues. CDR3 coding DNA: TGCGCCAGCAGCTTGGAACTAGCGGAAGAGACCCAGTACTTC. Its protein product is CASSLELAEETQYF.

This sequence joins TRBV11-2 and TRBJ2-2, with 10 bases lining up with TRBD2. The CDR3 is 15 amino acids. The V and J ends lost 5 bases and 6 bases, in that order; junction bases with no gene match: 6. Germline V gene lookup returns CDR1 SGHAT and CDR2 FQNNGV. The CDR3 DNA reads TGTGCCAGCAGCCCCATAGCGGGGGGATCCGGGGAGCTGTTTTTT. Translated: CASSPIAGGSGELFF. The variable domain in full, completed from reference TRBV11-2 and TRBJ2-2, reads EAGVAQSPRYKIIEKRQSVAFWCNPISGHATLYWYQQILGQGPKLLIQFQNNGVVDDSQLPKDRFSAERLKGVDSTLKIQPAKLEDSAVYLCASSPIAGGSGELFFGEGSRLTVL.

V gene TRBV29-1 combines with J gene TRBJ1-2; D is ambiguous. The germline V gene encodes CDR1 SQVTM and CDR2 ANQGSEA. V was cut by 4 bases and J by 5 bases, with 17 bases left in between. The CDR3 is made up of 14 amino acids. The chain's CDR3 is CSVGDSRDGYGYTF. CDR3 DNA sequence: TGCAGCGTTGGAGATTCGAGGGATGGGTATGGCTACACCTTC.

V and J are TRBV5-1 and TRBJ2-3, with D perhaps TRBD1 (6 bases). CDR3 length: 15 residues. Between the trimmed V and J ends, which lost 4 bases and 6 bases, there was a span of 18 bases. CDR1 SGHRS and CDR2 YFSETQ come from the germline V gene. CDR3 region: CASSGGHPGGDTQYF. The CDR3 DNA sequence: TGCGCCAGCAGCGGGGGACATCCGGGCGGCGATACGCAGTATTTT.